Listed below are T cell receptor beta chains from one sample, sequenced in a study of cytotoxic CD8 clonotypes in ibrutinib-treated CLL. Repertoires were generated with immunoSEQ multiplex PCR, while TCRdb's copy carries only in-frame clones and drops some. The sample lists about 140,000 clones; more than 75% were seen once. The specimen was PBMCs, collected after 36 months of ibrutinib treatment. These receptors originate from a human donor with chronic lymphocytic leukemia. Both conserved end residues are part of each CDR3. D genes are given only for firm matches. The size entry is marked missing in some rows and otherwise reads once, few, many or a size class.

j_gene: TRBJ2-7; d_gene: TRBD1; v_gene: TRBV5-1; abundance: -; CDR3nt: TGCGCCAGCAGCTGGGGGACAGAATCCTACGAGCAGTACTTC; CDR3aa: CASSWGTESYEQYF
j_gene: TRBJ2-7; d_gene: -; v_gene: TRBV5-1; abundance: -; CDR3nt: TGCGCCAGCAGCCCCGGAGCCTACGAGCAGTACTTC; CDR3aa: CASSPGAYEQYF
j_gene: TRBJ2-3; d_gene: TRBD2; v_gene: TRBV7-9; abundance: -; CDR3nt: TGTGCCAGCAGACAACGGACTAGGGTGGGAGAAGATACGCAGTATTTT; CDR3aa: CASRQRTRVGEDTQYF
j_gene: TRBJ2-7; d_gene: TRBD1; v_gene: TRBV5-1; abundance: -; CDR3nt: TGCGCCAGCAGCTTGGAATTGGGACAGGGCTCCATGGGGCAGTACTTC; CDR3aa: CASSLELGQGSMGQYF
j_gene: TRBJ2-1; d_gene: -; v_gene: TRBV18; abundance: -; CDR3nt: TGTGCCAGCTCGCTTGGGGGGGGCGGACGTAATGAGCAGTTCTTC; CDR3aa: CASSLGGGGRNEQFF
j_gene: TRBJ2-3; d_gene: TRBD2; v_gene: TRBV5-4; abundance: -; CDR3nt: TGTGCCAGCAGCAAGACTAGCGGGGTCGATACGCAGTATTTT; CDR3aa: CASSKTSGVDTQYF
j_gene: TRBJ2-3; d_gene: -; v_gene: TRBV5-1; abundance: -; CDR3nt: TGCGCCAGCACCCCGACTTATCTGCCCACAGATACGCAGTATTTT; CDR3aa: CASTPTYLPTDTQYF
j_gene: TRBJ1-3; d_gene: -; v_gene: TRBV4-2; abundance: once; CDR3nt: TGTGCCAGCAGCCAAGATACGGACACTGGAAACACCATATATTTT; CDR3aa: CASSQDTDTGNTIYF
j_gene: TRBJ2-3; d_gene: TRBD1; v_gene: TRBV5-1; abundance: -; CDR3nt: TGCGCCAGCCAGACAGGGGGAAGCCGGGTCGGTACGCAGTATTTT; CDR3aa: CASQTGGSRVGTQYF
j_gene: TRBJ2-2; d_gene: -; v_gene: TRBV9; abundance: -; CDR3nt: TGTGCCAGCAGCTCGGGACACCTGAACACCGGGGAGCTGTTTTTT; CDR3aa: CASSSGHLNTGELFF
j_gene: TRBJ1-4; d_gene: -; v_gene: TRBV6-5; abundance: -; CDR3nt: TGTGCCAGCAGTTACTCGAATGGCAGCCCCGAGGAAAAACTGTTTTTT; CDR3aa: CASSYSNGSPEEKLFF
j_gene: TRBJ2-7; d_gene: -; v_gene: TRBV28; abundance: -; CDR3nt: TGTGCCAGCAGTATACTCGGAGAGCAGTACTTC; CDR3aa: CASSILGEQYF
j_gene: TRBJ2-7; d_gene: -; v_gene: TRBV30; abundance: once; CDR3nt: TGTGCCTGGAACATAGGGGTCCACGAGCAGTACTTC; CDR3aa: CAWNIGVHEQYF
j_gene: TRBJ2-7; d_gene: -; v_gene: TRBV18; abundance: -; CDR3nt: TGTGCCAGCTCACCCTTCGGACAGACGTACGAGCAGTACTTC; CDR3aa: CASSPFGQTYEQYF
j_gene: TRBJ1-4; d_gene: TRBD1; v_gene: TRBV23-1; abundance: -; CDR3nt: TGCGCCAGCAGTCAATCGAAGGACAGGGAAAAAGCAACTAATGAAAAACTGTTTTTT; CDR3aa: CASSQSKDREKATNEKLFF
j_gene: TRBJ2-7; d_gene: -; v_gene: TRBV10-3; abundance: few; CDR3nt: TGTGCCATCAGTACATCCCGCTCCTACGAGCAGTACTTC; CDR3aa: CAISTSRSYEQYF
j_gene: TRBJ2-1; d_gene: -; v_gene: TRBV19; abundance: -; CDR3nt: TGTGCCAGTAGTATTCGACACAATGAGCAGTTCTTC; CDR3aa: CASSIRHNEQFF
j_gene: TRBJ1-4; d_gene: -; v_gene: TRBV27; abundance: -; CDR3nt: TGTGCCAGCGCCGGGGGAAACAGAAATGAAAAACTGTTTTTT; CDR3aa: CASAGGNRNEKLFF
j_gene: TRBJ1-1; d_gene: -; v_gene: TRBV25-1; abundance: -; CDR3nt: TGTGCCAGTAGCAGCATTTGGGGAAACACTGAAGCTTTCTTT; CDR3aa: CASSSIWGNTEAFF
j_gene: TRBJ1-1; d_gene: TRBD1; v_gene: TRBV6-5; abundance: once; CDR3nt: TGTGCCAGCAGTGGGACAGGGGTCGGGAACACTGAAGCTTTCTTT; CDR3aa: CASSGTGVGNTEAFF
j_gene: TRBJ2-7; d_gene: -; v_gene: TRBV11-2; abundance: -; CDR3nt: TGTGCCAGCAGCTTAGTAGTGTTGAACTACGAGCAGTACTTC; CDR3aa: CASSLVVLNYEQYF
j_gene: TRBJ1-1; d_gene: TRBD1; v_gene: TRBV10-3; abundance: -; CDR3nt: TGTGCCATCAGCCCCCAGGGGGCTTGGAACACTGAAGCTTTCTTT; CDR3aa: CAISPQGAWNTEAFF
j_gene: TRBJ1-2; d_gene: -; v_gene: TRBV4-1; abundance: -; CDR3nt: TGCGCCAGCAGCCAAGATACGTGGTATGGCTACACCTTC; CDR3aa: CASSQDTWYGYTF
j_gene: TRBJ2-3; d_gene: TRBD2; v_gene: TRBV9; abundance: -; CDR3nt: TGTGCCAGCAGCGTATCGGGGGGGGTCACAGATACGCAGTATTTT; CDR3aa: CASSVSGGVTDTQYF
j_gene: TRBJ2-7; d_gene: -; v_gene: TRBV5-1; abundance: -; CDR3nt: TGCGCCAGTCGCCGGGACGGCTCCTACGAGCAGTACTTC; CDR3aa: CASRRDGSYEQYF
j_gene: TRBJ1-1; d_gene: -; v_gene: TRBV25-1; abundance: -; CDR3nt: TGTGCCAGCAGTGAAAAGGGGATCCAGCCAGGCAGCACTGAAGCTTTCTTT; CDR3aa: CASSEKGIQPGSTEAFF
j_gene: TRBJ2-7; d_gene: -; v_gene: TRBV27; abundance: -; CDR3nt: TGTGCCAGCGTTTCTCTTAGCTCCTACGAGCAGTACTTC; CDR3aa: CASVSLSSYEQYF
j_gene: TRBJ1-5; d_gene: -; v_gene: TRBV28; abundance: -; CDR3nt: TGTGCCAGCAGTTTGAGTCAGCCCCAGCATTTT; CDR3aa: CASSLSQPQHF
j_gene: TRBJ1-2; d_gene: TRBD1; v_gene: TRBV15; abundance: few; CDR3nt: TGTGCCACCAGCACGGACAGGGGTGATGGCTACACCTTC; CDR3aa: CATSTDRGDGYTF
j_gene: TRBJ1-1; d_gene: -; v_gene: TRBV27; abundance: -; CDR3nt: TGTGCCAGCAGTTCCTACAGGGAGCAGCATGAAGCTTTCTTT; CDR3aa: CASSSYREQHEAFF
j_gene: TRBJ2-7; d_gene: TRBD2; v_gene: TRBV28; abundance: few; CDR3nt: TGTGCCAGCAGTCTGTCCGGGACTAACTACGAGCAGTACTTC; CDR3aa: CASSLSGTNYEQYF
j_gene: TRBJ1-4; d_gene: -; v_gene: TRBV18; abundance: -; CDR3nt: TGTGCCAGCTTCACCACGGACATTCCTGAAAAACTGTTTTTT; CDR3aa: CASFTTDIPEKLFF
j_gene: TRBJ1-2; d_gene: TRBD1; v_gene: TRBV5-1; abundance: once; CDR3nt: TGCGCCAGCAGCACACCGGGACAGGGGGCGCAGAACTATGGCTACACCTTC; CDR3aa: CASSTPGQGAQNYGYTF
j_gene: TRBJ2-7; d_gene: -; v_gene: TRBV4-2; abundance: -; CDR3nt: TGTGCCAGCAGCCATCGGGTGGGAAACTACGAGCAGTACTTC; CDR3aa: CASSHRVGNYEQYF
j_gene: TRBJ2-3; d_gene: TRBD1; v_gene: TRBV5-4; abundance: -; CDR3nt: TGTGCCAGCAGCTCCGGCGGGAGACAGGGGGCCGGTACGCAGTATTTT; CDR3aa: CASSSGGRQGAGTQYF
j_gene: TRBJ2-2; d_gene: -; v_gene: TRBV19; abundance: -; CDR3nt: TGTGCCAGTAGTATAGGAGGGACCGGGGAGCTGTTTTTT; CDR3aa: CASSIGGTGELFF
j_gene: TRBJ1-2; d_gene: -; v_gene: TRBV5-4; abundance: once; CDR3nt: TGTGCCAGCAGCTTCAGCGACTATGGCTACACCTTC; CDR3aa: CASSFSDYGYTF
j_gene: TRBJ1-2; d_gene: -; v_gene: TRBV4-1; abundance: -; CDR3nt: TGCGCCAGCAGCCAACCTTGGACAGAGGCGAGGGGCTACACCTTC; CDR3aa: CASSQPWTEARGYTF
j_gene: TRBJ1-5; d_gene: -; v_gene: TRBV2; abundance: few; CDR3nt: TGTGCCGGCACACAGGAGTATAGCAATCAGCCCCAGCATTTT; CDR3aa: CAGTQEYSNQPQHF
j_gene: TRBJ2-1; d_gene: TRBD1; v_gene: TRBV6-1; abundance: -; CDR3nt: TGTGCCAGCAGTGAGTCCGGACAGGGCTACAATGAGCAGTTCTTC; CDR3aa: CASSESGQGYNEQFF
j_gene: TRBJ1-1; d_gene: -; v_gene: TRBV4-2; abundance: few; CDR3nt: TGTGCCAGCAGCCCCTTGGTGGTGAACACTGAAGCTTTCTTT; CDR3aa: CASSPLVVNTEAFF
j_gene: TRBJ1-3; d_gene: TRBD1; v_gene: TRBV28; abundance: once; CDR3nt: TGTGCCAGCAGTATACGGACAGGCCTTGGGGGAAACACCATATATTTT; CDR3aa: CASSIRTGLGGNTIYF
j_gene: TRBJ1-6; d_gene: -; v_gene: TRBV7-2; abundance: -; CDR3nt: TGTGCCGGAAAAGGCCAGCCTAATTCACCCCTCCACTTT; CDR3aa: CAGKGQPNSPLHF
j_gene: TRBJ2-1; d_gene: TRBD2; v_gene: TRBV19; abundance: -; CDR3nt: TGTGCCAGTAGTATATATGGGCTAGCGGGGGGAACTGAGCAGTTCTTC; CDR3aa: CASSIYGLAGGTEQFF
j_gene: TRBJ1-1; d_gene: -; v_gene: TRBV30; abundance: few; CDR3nt: TGTGCCTGGAGTAGACGGGCTGAAGCTTTCTTT; CDR3aa: CAWSRRAEAFF
j_gene: TRBJ1-1; d_gene: TRBD1; v_gene: TRBV4-2; abundance: -; CDR3nt: TGTGCCAGCAGCCAAACACAGGGGAGAGACACTGAAGCTTTCTTT; CDR3aa: CASSQTQGRDTEAFF
j_gene: TRBJ2-7; d_gene: -; v_gene: TRBV7-9; abundance: -; CDR3nt: TGTGCCAGCAGCCCAGTGGACTACGAGCAGTACTTC; CDR3aa: CASSPVDYEQYF
j_gene: TRBJ2-1; d_gene: -; v_gene: TRBV7-9; abundance: -; CDR3nt: TGTGCCAGCAGCTCTGTGTGGGGGATCGGCAATGAGCAGTTCTTC; CDR3aa: CASSSVWGIGNEQFF
j_gene: TRBJ2-7; d_gene: -; v_gene: TRBV29-1; abundance: -; CDR3nt: TGCAGCGTCGTGGACAGTTACGAGCAGTACTTC; CDR3aa: CSVVDSYEQYF
j_gene: TRBJ1-1; d_gene: -; v_gene: TRBV18; abundance: -; CDR3nt: TGTGCCAGCTCACCACCGATGGGGGACGGCACTGAAGCTTTCTTT; CDR3aa: CASSPPMGDGTEAFF
j_gene: TRBJ2-3; d_gene: TRBD1; v_gene: TRBV6-5; abundance: -; CDR3nt: TGTGCCAGCAGTCTCGGGACAGTCGCAGATACGCAGTATTTT; CDR3aa: CASSLGTVADTQYF
j_gene: TRBJ2-4; d_gene: -; v_gene: TRBV14; abundance: -; CDR3nt: TGTGCCAGCAGCCCAAGACTTGGAGGACTAGCCAAAAACATTCAGTACTTC; CDR3aa: CASSPRLGGLAKNIQYF
j_gene: TRBJ1-5; d_gene: -; v_gene: TRBV28; abundance: -; CDR3nt: TGTGCCAGCAGTTTATTTCGGGGCAATCAGCCCCAGCATTTT; CDR3aa: CASSLFRGNQPQHF
j_gene: TRBJ1-3; d_gene: -; v_gene: TRBV5-1; abundance: -; CDR3nt: TGCGCCAGCAGCTTGGGCATGACAGCCGAGGCGGACACCATATATTTT; CDR3aa: CASSLGMTAEADTIYF
j_gene: TRBJ1-2; d_gene: -; v_gene: TRBV18; abundance: -; CDR3nt: TGTGCCAGCTCACCATCAGAACCCAGCTATGGCTACACCTTC; CDR3aa: CASSPSEPSYGYTF
j_gene: TRBJ2-3; d_gene: -; v_gene: TRBV7-9; abundance: -; CDR3nt: TGTGCCAGCAGCCGAATAGACAGAGGAGATACGCAGTATTTT; CDR3aa: CASSRIDRGDTQYF
j_gene: TRBJ1-6; d_gene: -; v_gene: TRBV18; abundance: -; CDR3nt: TGTGCCAGCTCACCATATTCTGGCCCAGATGGTTCACCCCTCCACTTT; CDR3aa: CASSPYSGPDGSPLHF
j_gene: TRBJ2-6; d_gene: -; v_gene: TRBV11-2; abundance: -; CDR3nt: TGTGCCAGCAGCCGACGGATCTCTGGGGCCAACGTCCTGACTTTC; CDR3aa: CASSRRISGANVLTF
j_gene: TRBJ2-7; d_gene: TRBD1; v_gene: TRBV27; abundance: -; CDR3nt: TGTGCCAGTAGACAGGGGGGGGGCGAGCAGTACTTC; CDR3aa: CASRQGGGEQYF